This T cell receptor (beta chain) was retrieved from a study of cytomegalovirus exposure and HLA in healthy donors. Comments on this clone: Its target is unknown.

The CDR3 runs 16 residues. Germline-derived CDR1 and CDR2 are LNHDA and SQIVND (reference sequence). The V gene lost 7 bases and the J gene lost 5 bases, with 18 bases spanning the gap. PCR employed 60 Vbeta and 13 Jbeta primers. TCRdb's table, derived via immunoSEQ multiplex PCR, lists solely in-frame clones and lacks some. The data contain 99,000 or so clones, over 60% of them singletons. Study-level results: In a later analysis, a genetic analysis reported fewer productive-TCR N-insertions in an Asian-associated ancestry cluster than the cohort average.

This receptor was identified in a man aged 35-49 years in good health and CMV-seropositive. The sequencing sample was made of PBMCs. The chain recombines TRBV19 with TRBJ1-6; no definite D call. The CDR3 reads CASTRGLGDNNSPLHF. In nucleotides, the CDR3 is TGTGCCAGTACCCGCGGGTTGGGCGACAATAATTCACCCCTCCACTTT.